One sample yielded the 25 T cell receptor beta chains listed below, sequenced in a study of T cell repertoires in cytomegalovirus infection. TCRdb itself ran the reads through MiXCR, one entry per CDR3 protein. Here the sample spans a few hundred thousand distinct CDR3 sequences, roughly an eighth being singletons. Specimen: PBMCs. The receptors shown here come from a human donor in good health (CMV status not recorded). Some clones in this sample may be carry-over from other donors' samples.

This clonotype has just a few counts. The chain employs TRBV6-5 and TRBJ2-1, with 10 bases fitting TRBD2. Losses at the gene ends were 4 bases for V and 8 bases for J; bases not matched to a gene: 14. The length of the CDR3 is 17 residues. Germline CDR1 MNHEY, CDR2 SVGAGI. The CDR3 bases are TGTGCCAGCAGTTTCTTACCGGGACTAGCGTCAGGGGATGAGCAGTTCTTC. The encoded protein is CASSFLPGLASGDEQFF.

This clonotype was detected only a few times. This chain uses TRBV6-6 with TRBJ1-2; the D is unclear. The V end was cut by 4 bases, the J end by 7 bases, with 7 bases between. Germline V gene lookup returns CDR1 MNHNY and CDR2 SVGAGI (reference sequence). This CDR3 contains 11 residues. The CDR3 reads CASSSYGGYTF. DNA for the CDR3: TGTGCCAGCAGTTCATATGGTGGCTACACCTTC.

This clonotype showed up many times. The V and J genes are TRBV7-8 and TRBJ2-7, with a weak D call TRBD2 (5 bases). CDR3 length equals 14 residues. V lost 0 bases, J lost 1 base, and 7 bases lay in between. Looked up from germline, CDR1 is SGHVS and CDR2 is FQNEAQ. CDR3 bases: TGTGCCAGCAGCTTAGCAGCGGCTTCCTACGAGCAGTACTTC. This encodes CASSLAAASYEQYF.

This clonotype has a count of ten or more. This chain connects TRBV7-9 to TRBJ1-1, with D maybe TRBD1 (6 bases). The CDR3 spans 16 residues. V was trimmed by 5 bases and J by 5 bases, leaving 21 bases between them. CDR1 SEHNR and CDR2 FQNEAQ come from the germline V gene (reference sequence). CDR3 sequence: CASSPAGDQGTTEAFF. The CDR3 DNA reads TGTGCCAGCAGCCCGGCGGGGGACCAGGGGACGACTGAAGCTTTCTTT.

The chain is built from TRBV18 and TRBJ2-5; D gene unclear. The CDR3 consists of 13 residues. Germline V gene data show CDR1 as KGHSH and CDR2 as LQKENI. Trimming removed 8 bases at V and 4 bases at J, with 14 bases between. The CDR3 sequence is CASASEILETQYF. The CDR3 nucleotides read TGTGCCAGCGCCTCGGAGATTCTAGAGACCCAGTACTTC.

This clonotype showed up many times. This chain connects TRBV12-3 or TRBV12-4 to TRBJ2-2, with TRBD1 matching over 7 bases. The length of the CDR3 is 15 residues. The junction had 8 bases not matched to a gene; V was cut back by 7 bases and J by 3 bases. CDR3 amino acids: CASIPRTGYTGELFF. In DNA form, the CDR3 reads TGTGCCAGCATTCCTAGGACAGGTTACACCGGGGAGCTGTTTTTT.

This clonotype was counted ten times or more. The chain links TRBV7-2 to TRBJ2-7, with 8 bases matching TRBD1. This CDR3 comprises 13 residues. V lost 10 bases, J lost 1 base, and 6 bases stayed unmatched. Per germline, CDR1 SGHTA and CDR2 FQGNSA. CDR3 amino acids: CATLDRGSYEQYF. The CDR3 bases are TGTGCCACCCTAGACAGGGGTTCCTACGAGCAGTACTTC.

The V gene is TRBV9, the J gene TRBJ2-1; the match to TRBD2 covers 8 bases. Trimming cost V 5 bases and J 5 bases; bases outside gene matches: 24. CDR3 length equals 20 residues. CDR1 and CDR2 from the germline V gene are SGDLS and YYNGEE. CDR3 DNA sequence: TGTGCCAGCAGTGGGACTAGGAGACCGTCATTCCCCGGGATTGACAATGAGCAGTTCTTC. It yields the protein CASSGTRRPSFPGIDNEQFF.

The chain combines TRBV28 with TRBJ1-5, with 7 bases matching TRBD1. CDR1 and CDR2 (germline): MDHEN, SYDVKM. This CDR3 comprises 18 residues. The junction had 12 bases not matched to a gene; V was cut back by 2 bases and J by 2 bases. CDR3 bases: TGTGCCAGCAGTTTAGGAAGGGCGGGCAGGGGGGGCAATCAGCCCCAGCATTTT. It yields the protein CASSLGRAGRGGNQPQHF.

A few counts support this clonotype. The rearrangement joins TRBV12-3 or TRBV12-4 to TRBJ2-7, with D hard to call. V was trimmed by 2 bases and J by 5 bases, leaving 13 bases between them. This CDR3 spans 14 amino acids. CDR3 sequence (DNA): TGTGCCAGCAGTTTAAATCCAGGCACGGACGAGCAGTACTTC. It is translated as CASSLNPGTDEQYF.

The table lists this clonotype with many counts. The rearrangement uses TRBV6-2 or TRBV6-3 and TRBJ2-2, with TRBD1 as a possible D gene (5 bases). V was pared by 3 bases and J by 4 bases, with 12 bases between. This CDR3 spans 15 amino acids. The germline gives CDR1 MNHEY, CDR2 SVGEGT. CDR3 region: CASSYYTGTTGELFF. CDR3 coding DNA: TGTGCCAGCAGTTATTATACAGGCACCACCGGGGAGCTGTTTTTT.

This clonotype was recorded a few times. J is TRBJ2-2 and V is TRBV3-1; no reliable D call. Germline CDR1 reads LGHDT; CDR2 reads YNNKEL (reference sequence). V lost 0 bases, J lost 3 bases, and 14 bases lay in between. This CDR3 is 17 amino acids long. Written as DNA, the CDR3 is TGTGCCAGCAGCCAAGAAGTTGAGTCAGAATACACCGGGGAGCTGTTTTTT. Translated: CASSQEVESEYTGELFF.

The genes are TRBV28 and TRBJ2-3; 9 bases are shared with TRBD2. V lost 6 bases to trimming and J lost 0 bases; unmatched junction nucleotides: 4. The length of the CDR3 is 15 residues. Germline V gene data show CDR1 as MDHEN and CDR2 as SYDVKM. The CDR3 region is CASSPAGGSTDTQYF. The CDR3 bases are TGTGCCAGCAGCCCTGCGGGAGGGAGCACAGATACGCAGTATTTT. The entire variable domain, with the rest obtained from reference TRBV28 and TRBJ2-3, is as follows: DVKVTQSSRYLVKRTGEKVFLECVQDMDHENMFWYRQDPGLGLRLIYFSYDVKMKEKGDIPEGYSVSREKKERFSLILESASTNQTSMYLCASSPAGGSTDTQYFGPGTRLTVL.

This clonotype was detected only a few times. CDR3 loop: CASSLRSGAGNTEAFF. The CDR3, as DNA: TGTGCCAGCAGTTTAAGGAGTGGGGCGGGGAACACTGAAGCTTTCTTT. The rearrangement links TRBV27 to TRBJ1-1; the D gene is possibly TRBD1 (5 bases). The CDR3 consists of 16 residues. The germline CDR1 and CDR2 sequences are MNHEY and SMNVEV (reference sequence). Trimming cost V 2 bases and J 1 base, with 14 bases left between them.

There are many counts of this clonotype. The CDR3 region has the DNA TGCGCCAGCAGCCTACGGGACAGGGGGGAGCCCCAGCATTTT. This gives the protein CASSLRDRGEPQHF. The chain uses TRBV4-1 and TRBJ1-5; 11 nucleotides align to TRBD1. The V segment lost 4 bases and the J segment 8 bases; nucleotides outside the gene matches: 4. CDR1 is MGHRA, CDR2 YSYEKL, per germline. This CDR3 contains 14 residues.

The J gene is TRBJ2-6, the V gene TRBV6-1; D unclear. Germline-derived CDR1 and CDR2 are MNHNS and SASEGT. The CDR3 sequence is 15 residues long. Trimming left V 11 bases short and J 3 bases short, with 17 bases between. CDR3 amino acids: CAATPLMDGANVLTF. The CDR3, as DNA: TGTGCCGCAACCCCCCTTATGGATGGGGCCAACGTCCTGACTTTC.

This clonotype was picked up many times. The chain links TRBV7-6 to TRBJ1-2; D ambiguous. The V and J ends lost 5 bases and 2 bases respectively, with 18 bases between them. CDR1 and CDR2 (germline): SGHVS, FNYEAQ. The CDR3 has 16 residues. CDR3 protein: CASSGLGTFGNYGYTF. For the CDR3, the DNA is TGTGCCAGCAGCGGACTCGGTACATTTGGAAACTATGGCTACACCTTC. Supplemented by reference TRBV7-6 and TRBJ1-2, the full variable domain reads GAGVSQSPRYKVTKRGQDVALRCDPISGHVSLYWYRQALGQGPEFLTYFNYEAQQDKSGLPNDRFSAERPEGSISTLTIQRTEQRDSAMYRCASSGLGTFGNYGYTFGSGTRLTVV.

The sample holds many counts of this clonotype. The chain carries TRBV7-2 and TRBJ1-3; D unresolved. This CDR3 has 16 amino acids. Germline V gene data show CDR1 as SGHTA and CDR2 as FQGNSA. V was pared by 4 bases and J by 3 bases, with 16 bases between. The DNA of the CDR3 is TGTGCCAGCAGCTCCGACCGTTTACCGCTTGGAAACACCATATATTTT. Protein: CASSSDRLPLGNTIYF.

This clonotype was found a few times. The gene calls are TRBV5-4 and TRBJ2-5; TRBD2 might be the D (6 bases). V dropped 4 bases and J dropped 2 bases, with 12 bases sitting between them. The V gene's germline CDR1 is SGHNT and CDR2 YYREEE (reference sequence). There are 14 residues in the CDR3. The CDR3 sequence is CASSPGVGQETQYF. Here the CDR3 DNA reads TGTGCCAGCAGCCCGGGGGTTGGTCAAGAGACCCAGTACTTC.

This clonotype was recorded at least ten times. The chain carries TRBV7-2 and TRBJ2-3; 12 positions match TRBD2. CDR1 and CDR2 from the germline V gene are SGHTA and FQGNSA. The CDR3 extends over 18 amino acids. V was pared by 5 bases and J by 2 bases, with 11 bases of the junction left unmatched. CDR3 protein: CASSPRGLAGVSTDTQYF. DNA for the CDR3: TGTGCCAGCAGCCCTCGGGGACTAGCGGGTGTTTCCACAGATACGCAGTATTTT.

The genes are TRBV6-5 and TRBJ2-7; D may be TRBD1 (6 bases). Trimming stripped 5 bases from V and 6 bases from J, with 23 bases between. This CDR3 has 16 residues. The germline V gene has CDR1 MNHEY and CDR2 SVGAGI. CDR3 residues: CASSPRTGHLLGEQYF. The CDR3 DNA is TGTGCCAGCAGTCCTAGGACGGGACATTTGCTTGGCGAGCAGTACTTC.

This clonotype was recorded at least ten times. This rearrangement joins TRBV7-2 to TRBJ1-1; D might be TRBD1 (5 bases). V was pared by 1 base and J by 2 bases, with 11 bases between. Per germline, CDR1 SGHTA and CDR2 FQGNSA. The CDR3 runs 15 residues. The CDR3 region is CASSLGGRENTEAFF. CDR3 nucleotide sequence: TGTGCCAGCAGCTTAGGTGGCAGGGAAAACACTGAAGCTTTCTTT.

This chain connects TRBV14 to TRBJ2-1; TRBD1 matches at 7 bases. The germline CDR1 and CDR2 sequences are SGHDN and FVKESK. The junction had 7 bases not matched to a gene; V was cut back by 1 base and J by 10 bases. This CDR3 spans 14 amino acids. The CDR3 coding sequence is TGTGCCAGCAGCCAAGGGCCTAGGGGACAGGAGCAGTTCTTC. It yields the protein CASSQGPRGQEQFF.

This clonotype was picked up many times. The genes are TRBV2 and TRBJ2-1; D not certain. V was cut by 2 bases and J by 6 bases, with 8 bases left in between. CDR3 size: 13 residues. CDR1 and CDR2 from the germline V gene are SNHLY and FYNNEI. As DNA, the CDR3 is TGTGCCAGCAGTGAAAGACAAAGCAATGAGCAGTTCTTC. It encodes CASSERQSNEQFF. Together with reference TRBV2 and TRBJ2-1, the CDR3 gives the full variable domain: EPEVTQTPSHQVTQMGQEVILRCVPISNHLYFYWYRQILGQKVEFLVSFYNNEISEKSEIFDDQFSVERPDGSNFTLKIRSTKLEDSAMYFCASSERQSNEQFFGPGTRLTVL.

V is TRBV20-1 and J is TRBJ2-4; TRBD1 matches at 7 bases. Germline V gives CDR1 DFQATT, CDR2 SNEGSKA (reference sequence). This CDR3 is built from 16 residues. V trimming: 6 bases; J trimming: 6 bases; junction bases outside the gene matches: 17. The CDR3 DNA is TGCAGTGCCCAAGACTCGGGACAGCAATATAGAAACATTCAGTACTTC. Its protein product is CSAQDSGQQYRNIQYF.